This passage covers 10 T cell receptor beta chains from one sample sequenced in a study of control samples from healthy donors and cancer patients. Measured with immunoSEQ multiplex PCR; TCRdb has only the in-frame clones, and not every one. In total, the table holds about 200,000 clones. Sequenced material: blood. These receptors all stem from a woman aged 25-40 years in good health.

The J gene is TRBJ2-1, the V gene TRBV5-5, with 9 bases identical to TRBD1. Looked up from germline, CDR1 is SGHKS and CDR2 is YYEKEE (reference sequence). V shed 1 base and J 3 bases; nucleotides not matched to a gene: 8. The CDR3 totals 17 residues. The chain's CDR3 is CASSLPHRDRVYNEQFF. Written as DNA, the CDR3 is TGTGCCAGCAGCTTGCCCCACCGGGACAGGGTCTACAATGAGCAGTTCTTC. The variable domain in full, completed from reference TRBV5-5 and TRBJ2-1, reads DAGVTQSPTHLIKTRGQQVTLRCSPISGHKSVSWYQQVLGQGPQFIFQYYEKEERGRGNFPDRFSARQFPNYSSELNVNALLLGDSALYLCASSLPHRDRVYNEQFFGPGTRLTVL.

Points on this clone: Other DNA sequences from this sample encode an identical CDR3 as well. The chain is built from TRBV6-1 and TRBJ2-1, with D unclear. Per the germline V gene, CDR1 is MNHNS and CDR2 is SASEGT. The V gene lost 3 bases and the J gene lost 1 base, with 7 bases spanning the gap. The CDR3 totals 14 residues. The CDR3 here is CASSDGGSYNEQFF. The CDR3 DNA reads TGTGCCAGCAGTGATGGTGGGTCCTACAATGAGCAGTTCTTC.

The chain uses TRBV6-1 and TRBJ2-4; D gene ambiguous. The germline V gene encodes CDR1 MNHNS and CDR2 SASEGT. The length of the CDR3 is 16 residues. Trimming cost V 1 base and J 0 bases, with 10 bases left between them. This CDR3 reads CASSEEPRLAKNIQYF. CDR3 bases: TGTGCCAGCAGTGAAGAACCCCGACTAGCCAAAAACATTCAGTACTTC.

The rearrangement uses TRBV19 and TRBJ1-6; D ambiguous. With 4 bases removed from V and 9 bases from J, the gap between germline ends came to 16 bases. Germline V gene data show CDR1 as LNHDA and CDR2 as SQIVND (reference sequence). This CDR3 comprises 15 residues. The CDR3 DNA reads as TGTGCCAGTAGTAGCGAGGGTATCATAAGTTCACCCCTCCACTTT. It specifies CASSSEGIISSPLHF. The full variable domain, with the rest looked up from reference TRBV19 and TRBJ1-6, is DGGITQSPKYLFRKEGQNVTLSCEQNLNHDAMYWYRQDPGQGLRLIYYSQIVNDFQKGDIAEGYSVSREKKESFPLTVTSAQKNPTAFYLCASSSEGIISSPLHFGNGTRLTVT.

The rearrangement links TRBV7-3 to TRBJ1-1; weak D call: TRBD1 (5 bases). The CDR3 totals 13 residues. Germline V gene lookup returns CDR1 SGHTA and CDR2 FQGTGA. Trimming took off 5 bases at V and 3 bases at J, with 10 bases between the two ends. CDR3 bases: TGTGCCAGCAGCGAATACAGGCACACTGAAGCTTTCTTT. As protein: CASSEYRHTEAFF.

The rearrangement links TRBV6-6 to TRBJ2-2; no reliable D call. The CDR3 totals 14 residues. CDR1 MNHNY and CDR2 SVGAGI come from the germline V gene (reference sequence). V lost 2 bases to trimming and J lost 1 base, with 5 bases between them. CDR3 nucleotide sequence: TGTGCCAGCAGTTACCCGGAGAACACCGGGGAGCTGTTTTTT. Protein product: CASSYPENTGELFF.

V gene TRBV28 combines with J gene TRBJ1-2; 11 bases line up with TRBD1. J gave up 4 bases and V 3 bases, and 4 bases lay outside the gene matches. CDR3 length: 15 residues. Germline CDR1 and CDR2: MDHEN and SYDVKM. The CDR3 here is CASSFGTGGVYGYTF. In DNA form, the CDR3 reads TGTGCCAGCAGTTTTGGGACAGGGGGAGTCTATGGCTACACCTTC.

The V gene is TRBV21-1, the J gene TRBJ1-2. TRBV21-1 is labeled a pseudogene. This CDR3 is 16 amino acids long. CDR3 region: CASSKGVDSGNYGYTF. The CDR3 region has the DNA TGTGCCAGCAGCAAAGGGGTTGACAGCGGGAACTATGGCTACACCTTC.

J is TRBJ1-5 and V is TRBV24-1; 10 bases are shared with TRBD1. This CDR3 region has 15 residues. The J segment lost 6 bases and the V segment lost 4 bases, leaving 5 bases of the junction unmatched. Germline CDR1 is KGHDR and CDR2 is SFDVKD. The CDR3 spells CATSDPGQGIQPQHF. CDR3 DNA sequence: TGTGCCACCAGTGACCCGGGACAGGGGATTCAGCCCCAGCATTTT.

This sequence joins TRBV5-6 and TRBJ1-2, with a tentative D call TRBD1 (5 bases). The V gene lost 2 bases and the J gene lost 4 bases, with 18 bases spanning the gap. This CDR3 has 16 residues. CDR1 is SGHDT, CDR2 YYEEEE, per germline. In DNA form, the CDR3 reads TGTGCCAGCAGCTTATCACAGGCGTCGTGGGTCTATGGCTACACCTTC. This gives the protein CASSLSQASWVYGYTF.